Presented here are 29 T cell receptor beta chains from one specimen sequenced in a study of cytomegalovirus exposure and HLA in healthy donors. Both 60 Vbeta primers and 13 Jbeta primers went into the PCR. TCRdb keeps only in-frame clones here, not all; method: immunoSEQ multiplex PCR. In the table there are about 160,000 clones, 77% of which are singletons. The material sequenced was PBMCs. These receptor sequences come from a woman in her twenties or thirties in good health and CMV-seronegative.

The CDR3 is CATSIQRGSPNIQYF. In DNA form, the CDR3 reads TGTGCCACCAGCATTCAAAGGGGATCCCCGAACATTCAGTACTTC. The rearrangement links TRBV15 to TRBJ2-4; D may be TRBD1 (5 bases). V shed 4 bases and J shed 7 bases, with 17 bases lying between them. CDR1 and CDR2 (germline): LNHNV, YYDKDF (reference sequence). The CDR3 consists of 15 residues.

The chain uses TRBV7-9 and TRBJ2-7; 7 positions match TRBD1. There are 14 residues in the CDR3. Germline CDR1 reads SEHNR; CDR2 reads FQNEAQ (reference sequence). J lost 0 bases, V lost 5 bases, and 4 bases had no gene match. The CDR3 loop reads CASSARDSSYEQYF. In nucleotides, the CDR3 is TGTGCCAGCAGCGCCCGGGACAGCTCCTACGAGCAGTACTTC. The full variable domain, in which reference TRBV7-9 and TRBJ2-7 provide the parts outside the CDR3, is DTGVSQNPRHKITKRGQNVTFRCDPISEHNRLYWYRQTLGQGPEFLTYFQNEAQLEKSRLLSDRFSAERPKGSFSTLEIQRTEQGDSAMYLCASSARDSSYEQYFGPGTRLTVT.

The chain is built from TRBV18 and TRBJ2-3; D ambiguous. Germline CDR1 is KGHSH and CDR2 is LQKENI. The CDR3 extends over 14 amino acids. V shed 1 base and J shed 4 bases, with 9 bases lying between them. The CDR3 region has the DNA TGTGCCAGCTCACCACTCGACGGGTCAGATACGCAGTATTTT. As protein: CASSPLDGSDTQYF. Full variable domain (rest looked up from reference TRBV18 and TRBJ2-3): NAGVMQNPRHLVRRRGQEARLRCSPMKGHSHVYWYRQLPEEGLKFMVYLQKENIIDESGMPKERFSAEFPKEGPSILRIQQVVRGDSAAYFCASSPLDGSDTQYFGPGTRLTVL.

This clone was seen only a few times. The chain's CDR3 is CASSGRSGGGSYNEQFF. The CDR3, as DNA: TGTGCCAGCAGCGGTCGTTCTGGGGGGGGATCCTACAATGAGCAGTTCTTC. J is TRBJ2-1 and V is TRBV9, with 7 bases matching TRBD2. The length of the CDR3 is 17 residues. Trimming cost V 3 bases and J 1 base; bases outside gene matches: 10. The V gene's germline CDR1 is SGDLS and CDR2 YYNGEE.

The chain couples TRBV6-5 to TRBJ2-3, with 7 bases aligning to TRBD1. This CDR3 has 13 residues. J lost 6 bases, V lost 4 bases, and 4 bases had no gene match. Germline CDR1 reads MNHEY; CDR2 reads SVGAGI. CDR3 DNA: TGTGCCAGCAGTTGGCTGACAGGGGATACGCAGTATTTT. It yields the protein CASSWLTGDTQYF.

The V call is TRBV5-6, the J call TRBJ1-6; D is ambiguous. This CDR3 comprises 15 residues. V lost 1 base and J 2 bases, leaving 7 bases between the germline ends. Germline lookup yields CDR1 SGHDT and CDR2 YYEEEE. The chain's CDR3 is CASSLTVTYNSPLHF. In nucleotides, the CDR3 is TGTGCCAGCAGCTTGACGGTCACCTATAATTCACCCCTCCACTTT.

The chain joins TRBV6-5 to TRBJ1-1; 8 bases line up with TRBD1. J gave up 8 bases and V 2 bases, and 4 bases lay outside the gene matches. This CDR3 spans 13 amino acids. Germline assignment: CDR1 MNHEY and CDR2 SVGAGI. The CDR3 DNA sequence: TGTGCCAGCAGTTACCCCGGACAGGGCGAAGCTTTCTTT. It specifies CASSYPGQGEAFF.

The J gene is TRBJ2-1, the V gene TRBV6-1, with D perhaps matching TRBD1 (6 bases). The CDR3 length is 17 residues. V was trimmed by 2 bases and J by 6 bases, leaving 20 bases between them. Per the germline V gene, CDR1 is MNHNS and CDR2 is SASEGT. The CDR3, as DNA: TGTGCCAGCAGTGAATGGTTAGGTGGGGGCCCGACCAATGAGCAGTTCTTC. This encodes CASSEWLGGGPTNEQFF.

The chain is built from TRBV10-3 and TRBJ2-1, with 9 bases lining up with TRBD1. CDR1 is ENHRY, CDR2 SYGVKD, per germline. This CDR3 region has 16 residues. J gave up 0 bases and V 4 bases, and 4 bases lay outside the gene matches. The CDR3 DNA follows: TGTGCCATCAGTGGCGGACAGGGGAGCTCCTACAATGAGCAGTTCTTC. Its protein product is CAISGGQGSSYNEQFF.

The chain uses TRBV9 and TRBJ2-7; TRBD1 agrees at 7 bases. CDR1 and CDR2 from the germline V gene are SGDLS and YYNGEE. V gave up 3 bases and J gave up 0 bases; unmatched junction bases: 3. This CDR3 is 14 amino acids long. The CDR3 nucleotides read TGTGCCAGCAGCGGTGGACAGGTCTCCTACGAGCAGTACTTC. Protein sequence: CASSGGQVSYEQYF.

CDR3: CASSPGHRANYGYTF. CDR3 nucleotides: TGTGCCAGCAGCCCGGGACACAGGGCTAACTATGGCTACACCTTC. The genes are TRBV5-6 and TRBJ1-2; TRBD1 is a possible D gene (6 bases). V was shortened by 4 bases and J by 0 bases, with 13 bases between the two germline ends. The germline V gene has CDR1 SGHDT and CDR2 YYEEEE. This CDR3 region has 15 residues.

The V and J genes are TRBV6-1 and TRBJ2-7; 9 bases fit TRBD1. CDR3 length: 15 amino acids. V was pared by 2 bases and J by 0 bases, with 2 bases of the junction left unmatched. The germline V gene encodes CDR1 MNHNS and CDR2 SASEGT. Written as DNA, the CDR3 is TGTGCCAGCAGTGAACCGGGACAGGGCTCCTACGAGCAGTACTTC. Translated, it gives CASSEPGQGSYEQYF.

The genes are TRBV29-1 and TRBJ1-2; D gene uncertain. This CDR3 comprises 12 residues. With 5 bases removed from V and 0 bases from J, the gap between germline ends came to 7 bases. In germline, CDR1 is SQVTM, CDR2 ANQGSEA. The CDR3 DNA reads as TGCAGCGTTTACGGAGCTAACTATGGCTACACCTTC. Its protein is CSVYGANYGYTF.

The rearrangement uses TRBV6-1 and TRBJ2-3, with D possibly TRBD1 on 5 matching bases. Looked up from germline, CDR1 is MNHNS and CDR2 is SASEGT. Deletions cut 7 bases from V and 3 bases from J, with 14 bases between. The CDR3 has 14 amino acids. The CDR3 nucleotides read TGTGCCAGCATGCGACAGTCTCGAACAGATACGCAGTATTTT. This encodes CASMRQSRTDTQYF.

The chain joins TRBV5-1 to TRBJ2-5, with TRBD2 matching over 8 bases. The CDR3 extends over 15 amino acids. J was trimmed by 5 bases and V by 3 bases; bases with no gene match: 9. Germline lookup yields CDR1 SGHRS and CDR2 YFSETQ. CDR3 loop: CASSSLAGSWETQYF. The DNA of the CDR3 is TGCGCCAGCAGCTCCTTAGCGGGGTCTTGGGAGACCCAGTACTTC.

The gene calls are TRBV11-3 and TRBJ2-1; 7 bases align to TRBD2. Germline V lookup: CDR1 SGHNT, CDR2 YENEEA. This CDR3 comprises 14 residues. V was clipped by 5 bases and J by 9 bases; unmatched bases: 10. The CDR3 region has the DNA TGTGCCAGCAGCCCCCACACGGGGGGAGGTGAGCAGTTCTTC. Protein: CASSPHTGGGEQFF.

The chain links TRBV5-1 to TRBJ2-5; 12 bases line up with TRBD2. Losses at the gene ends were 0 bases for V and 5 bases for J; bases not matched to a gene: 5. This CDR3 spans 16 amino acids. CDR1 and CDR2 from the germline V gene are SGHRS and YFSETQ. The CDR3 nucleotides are TGCGCCAGCAGCTTGGCGACTAGCGGGGGAGGGGAGACCCAGTACTTC. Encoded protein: CASSLATSGGGETQYF.

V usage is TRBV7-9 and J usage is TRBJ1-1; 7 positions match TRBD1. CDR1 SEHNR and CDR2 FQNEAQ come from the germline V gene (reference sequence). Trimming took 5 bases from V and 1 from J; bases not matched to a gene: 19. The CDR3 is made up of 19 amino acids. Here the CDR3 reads CASSPPSGGTPWWNTEAFF. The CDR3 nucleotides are TGTGCCAGCAGCCCTCCTTCAGGGGGGACACCCTGGTGGAACACTGAAGCTTTCTTT. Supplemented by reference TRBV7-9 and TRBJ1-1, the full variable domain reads DTGVSQNPRHKITKRGQNVTFRCDPISEHNRLYWYRQTLGQGPEFLTYFQNEAQLEKSRLLSDRFSAERPKGSFSTLEIQRTEQGDSAMYLCASSPPSGGTPWWNTEAFFGQGTRLTVV.

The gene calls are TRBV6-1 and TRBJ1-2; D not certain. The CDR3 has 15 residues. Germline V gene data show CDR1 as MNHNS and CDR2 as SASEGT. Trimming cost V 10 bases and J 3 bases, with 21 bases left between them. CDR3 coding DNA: TGTGCCACCACACAGAGCAGAGCAGGCCACTATGGCTACACCTTC. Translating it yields CATTQSRAGHYGYTF.

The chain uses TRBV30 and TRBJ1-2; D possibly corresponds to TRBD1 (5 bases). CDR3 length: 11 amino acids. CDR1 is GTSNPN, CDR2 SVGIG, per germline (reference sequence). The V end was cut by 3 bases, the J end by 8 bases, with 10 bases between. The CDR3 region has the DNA TGTGCCTGGAGACCGACAGTGGGCTACACCTTC. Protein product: CAWRPTVGYTF.

For the CDR3, the DNA is TGTGCCAGCCCCGGGACAGGGGATGCAACTAATGAAAAACTGTTTTTT. It encodes CASPGTGDATNEKLFF. The V gene is TRBV7-9, the J gene TRBJ1-4; 10 bases agree with TRBD1. Per germline, CDR1 SEHNR and CDR2 FQNEAQ (reference sequence). This CDR3 is built from 16 residues. V lost 8 bases to trimming and J lost 0 bases; unmatched junction nucleotides: 6.

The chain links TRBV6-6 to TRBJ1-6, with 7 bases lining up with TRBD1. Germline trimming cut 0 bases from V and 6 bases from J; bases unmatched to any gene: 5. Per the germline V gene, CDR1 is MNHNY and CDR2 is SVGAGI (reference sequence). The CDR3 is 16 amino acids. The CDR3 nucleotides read TGTGCCAGCAGTTACTCGTCTGGGACAGCTAATTCACCCCTCCACTTT. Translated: CASSYSSGTANSPLHF.

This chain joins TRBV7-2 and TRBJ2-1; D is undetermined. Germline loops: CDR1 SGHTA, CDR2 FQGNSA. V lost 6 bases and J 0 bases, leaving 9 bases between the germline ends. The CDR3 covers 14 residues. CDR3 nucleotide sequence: TGTGCCAGCAGTCTGGAGAGCTCCTACAATGAGCAGTTCTTC. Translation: CASSLESSYNEQFF.

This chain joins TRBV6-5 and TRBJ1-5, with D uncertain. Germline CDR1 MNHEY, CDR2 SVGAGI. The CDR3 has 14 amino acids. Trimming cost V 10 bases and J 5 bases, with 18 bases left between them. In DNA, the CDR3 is TGTGCCACCGGGTGGAGGGCCGGAGATCAGCCCCAGCATTTT. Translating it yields CATGWRAGDQPQHF.

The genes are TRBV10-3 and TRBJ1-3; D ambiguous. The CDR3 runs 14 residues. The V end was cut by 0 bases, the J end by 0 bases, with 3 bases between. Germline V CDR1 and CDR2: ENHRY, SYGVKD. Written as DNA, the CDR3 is TGTGCCATCAGTGAGTCCAGCTCTGGAAACACCATATATTTT. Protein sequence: CAISESSSGNTIYF.

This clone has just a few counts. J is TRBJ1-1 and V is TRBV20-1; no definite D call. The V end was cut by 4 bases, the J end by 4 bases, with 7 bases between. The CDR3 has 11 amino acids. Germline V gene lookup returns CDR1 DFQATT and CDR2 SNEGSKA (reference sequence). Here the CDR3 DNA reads TGCAGTGCTACGAGAGCCACTGAAGCTTTCTTT. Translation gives CSATRATEAFF.

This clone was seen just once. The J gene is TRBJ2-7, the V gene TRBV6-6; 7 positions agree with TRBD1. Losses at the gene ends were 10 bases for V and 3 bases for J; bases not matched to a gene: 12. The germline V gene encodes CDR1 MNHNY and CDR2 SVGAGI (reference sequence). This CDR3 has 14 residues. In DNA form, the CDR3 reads TGTGCCATCAAGGGGGCGCCCACAGGCTACGAGCAGTACTTC. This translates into CAIKGAPTGYEQYF.

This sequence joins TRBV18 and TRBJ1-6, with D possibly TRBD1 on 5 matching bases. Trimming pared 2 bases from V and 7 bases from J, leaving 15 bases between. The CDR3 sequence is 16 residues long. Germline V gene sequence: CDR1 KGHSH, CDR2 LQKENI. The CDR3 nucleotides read TGTGCCAGCTCACCATTATCCCAGGGCGACAATTCACCCCTCCACTTT. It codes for CASSPLSQGDNSPLHF.

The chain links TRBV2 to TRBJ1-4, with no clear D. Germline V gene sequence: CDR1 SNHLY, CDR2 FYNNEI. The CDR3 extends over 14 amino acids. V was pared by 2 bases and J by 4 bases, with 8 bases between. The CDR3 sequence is CASSERSGNEKLFF. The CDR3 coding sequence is TGTGCCAGCAGTGAACGATCCGGTAATGAAAAACTGTTTTTT.